A selection of T cell receptor beta chains follows, all from one sample in a study of human thymus T cells. Using immunoSEQ multiplex PCR, the repertoire was profiled, and TCRdb retains in-frame clones only, with some absent. The sample yields some 80,000 clones, 90% to 97% seen once. The sample consisted of thymus tissue. These receptors were taken from a boy in the first two years of life with a congenital heart defect but otherwise immunologically healthy. Both conserved end residues are trimmed from each CDR3. Expanded clones are given a class, and other clones once, few, many or no size at all.

TRBV5-1	TRBJ2-5	11	NA	ASSLGGEETQY
TRBV5-1	TRBJ2-7	10	NA	ASSTDREEQY
TRBV20-1	TRBJ2-7	9	once	SAGNRGEQY
TRBV19	TRBJ1-5	11	NA	ASSDRGDQPQH
TRBV28	TRBJ1-1	15	NA	ASSFSKVGRSDTEAF
TRBV11-2	TRBJ1-4	13	NA	ASSLSLTGGEKLF
TRBV19	TRBJ1-2	8	NA	ASGGYGYT
TRBV7-9	TRBJ2-7	12	NA	ASSLKTVPYEQY
TRBV28	TRBJ2-2	16	NA	ASSSPLHRDSNTGELF
TRBV12-1	TRBJ2-5	15	NA	ASSQVDRGQYQETQY
TRBV5-4	TRBJ2-5	13	NA	ASSSGGEIQETQY
TRBV4-2	TRBJ2-1	15	NA	ASSQESGFPGYNEQF
TRBV28	TRBJ1-5	17	NA	ASSWGKGGRQGANQPQH
TRBV5-5	TRBJ1-2	14	NA	ASSLIAGQITYGYT
TRBV7-2	TRBJ2-1	14	NA	ASSSDQGTRTYEQF
TRBV10-1	TRBJ1-2	12	NA	ASSPGAVNYGYT
TRBV5-4	TRBJ2-3	15	NA	ASSSHLLDRIFDTQY
TRBV18	TRBJ2-1	15	NA	ASSPPLAAESYNEQF
TRBV7-7	TRBJ1-2	13	NA	ASSCRQARSYGYT
TRBV2	TRBJ1-2	16	NA	ASPPTGTVGRANYGYT
TRBV5-6	TRBJ1-1	13	NA	ASSFRSRVDREAF
TRBV9	TRBJ2-3	18	NA	ASSAYPTWTGRLSTDTQY
TRBV18	TRBJ2-5	17	NA	ASSHNYPWDRGRGETQY
TRBV2	TRBJ1-2	11	NA	ATQTGANYGYT
TRBV6-5	TRBJ1-2	10	NA	ASRDRAGGYT
TRBV4-1	TRBJ2-7	9	NA	ASSQDWEQY
TRBV25-1	TRBJ2-2	14	NA	ASRNQGSSDTGELF
TRBV5-6	TRBJ2-7	13	NA	ASSLGRGCSYEQY
TRBV5-1	TRBJ2-2	15	NA	ASSHPRDRGGTGELF
TRBV5-1	TRBJ1-1	11	NA	ASTPDSHTEAF
TRBV7-2	TRBJ2-1	16	NA	ASSLTRLAGGQYNEQF
TRBV28	TRBJ1-2	10	NA	ASSLRTHGYT
TRBV7-6	TRBJ1-5	13	NA	ASSLRTGGDQPQH
TRBV28	TRBJ1-1	14	NA	ASSFNWEGTGTEAF
TRBV10-2	TRBJ2-1	13	NA	ASRKTSGSNNEQF
TRBV19	TRBJ1-1	9	NA	ASSSATEAF
TRBV7-6	TRBJ2-5	13	NA	ASSLWRQAQETQY
TRBV15	TRBJ1-4	12	NA	ATSRQVDLEKLF
TRBV12-5	TRBJ1-2	17	NA	ASGLNPYSLYRALAGYT
TRBV7-6	TRBJ2-7	16	NA	ASSLAGATGRYSYEQY
TRBV9	TRBJ1-2	13	NA	ASSIRDRDVYGYT
TRBV4-3	TRBJ2-1	12	NA	ASGTYGGGDEQF
TRBV11-2	TRBJ1-3	15	NA	ASSLEYRQGSGNTIY
TRBV10-1	TRBJ2-7	14	NA	ASSESVLAGSYEQY
TRBV11-3	TRBJ2-7	14	once	ASSLSSPQGALEQY
TRBV25-1	TRBJ2-7	13	NA	ASSVTRDRAYEQY
TRBV13	TRBJ2-3	13	NA	ASSSPSTRTDTQY
TRBV27	TRBJ2-5	14	NA	ASSTRQLLGPGTQY
TRBV6-1	TRBJ1-2	9	NA	ASSPGGAVT
TRBV21-1	TRBJ1-2	10	NA	APSREDYGYT
TRBV15	TRBJ1-3	11	NA	ATSRLGGNTIY
TRBV4-3	TRBJ2-1	18	NA	ASSQDGSSGGAGGTNEQF
TRBV7-9	TRBJ2-2	8	NA	AGYTGELF
TRBV6-1	TRBJ2-3	12	NA	AIKGDTETDTQY
TRBV13	TRBJ2-3	14	NA	ASSLDPVSSTDTQY
TRBV25-1	TRBJ2-2	15	NA	ASSESGLAGGTGELF
TRBV11-2	TRBJ2-3	15	NA	ASSLDVAGPSTDTQY
TRBV2	TRBJ2-5	12	NA	ASIQGQGRETQY
TRBV29-1	TRBJ2-1	15	NA	SAGTRPTKNSYNEQF
TRBV10-1	TRBJ2-7	12	NA	ASSDPSYSYEQY